A single sample is the source of the 2 T cell receptor beta chains below, sequenced in a study of early T cells in non-severe SARS-CoV-2 infection. A single record per CDR3 protein comes from TCRdb applying MiXCR to the 5' RACE reads. The data hold 35,000 to 45,000 distinct CDR3 sequences, with over 4.5% observed a single time. The sequencing sample was made of whole blood. Receptors were obtained from an adult who was a healthcare worker with PCR-confirmed SARS-CoV-2 infection or an uninfected control (not recorded which).

V gene TRBV7-2 combines with J gene TRBJ1-2; D unclear. Germline assignment: CDR1 SGHTA and CDR2 FQGNSA. Trimming removed 1 base at V and 0 bases at J, with 12 bases between. The CDR3 runs 16 residues. This chain's CDR3 is CASSLEVLRANYGYTF. The CDR3 DNA reads TGTGCCAGCAGCTTAGAGGTTCTCAGAGCTAACTATGGCTACACCTTC.

This clonotype was detected ten times or more. V gene TRBV29-1 combines with J gene TRBJ2-7, with 10 nucleotides matching TRBD1. The CDR3 runs 16 residues. Germline values: CDR1 SQVTM, CDR2 ANQGSEA. With V trimmed by 7 bases and J by 2 bases, 14 bases remained unmatched. CDR3 in DNA: TGCAGCGCAAGACAGGGGGCGGGCCCGGTCCCCTACGAGCAGTACTTC. As protein: CSARQGAGPVPYEQYF.